Listed below are T cell receptor beta chains from one sample, sequenced in a study of cytomegalovirus exposure and HLA in healthy donors. Assay: immunoSEQ multiplex PCR; the TCRdb copy retains only in-frame clones and omits some. Of 110,000 or so clones in the sample, approximately 80% are singletons; the top ten hold over 9.5%. Sequenced material: PBMCs. These receptor sequences come from a man aged 35-49 years in good health and CMV-seropositive. Both conserved end residues are part of each CDR3. The D gene is left open where the match is weak. Clone size is given for some rows only: seen once, a few or many times, or a class if the clone is expanded.

V: TRBV5-8
J: TRBJ2-5
size: -
D: -
DNA: TGTGCCAGCAGCCTCGCCAGGGTCGGTGGGACCCAGTACTTC
CDR3: CASSLARVGGTQYF

V: TRBV7-9
J: TRBJ2-7
size: -
D: TRBD1
DNA: TGTTCCAGCAGCCCAGAAGGGGGCTTCCCCACCTACGAGCAGTACTTC
CDR3: CSSSPEGGFPTYEQYF

V: TRBV7-2
J: TRBJ2-5
size: -
D: -
DNA: TGTGCCAGCAGCTTAATGAGGAACTTAGACTTC
CDR3: CASSLMRNLDF

V: TRBV19
J: TRBJ1-1
size: once
D: TRBD1
DNA: TGTGCCAGTAGGGCGCTACTCGGACAGGGGAACACTGAAGCTTTCTTT
CDR3: CASRALLGQGNTEAFF

V: TRBV11-2
J: TRBJ2-1
size: -
D: TRBD1
DNA: TGTGCCAGCAGCTTTGGGACAGAAAAGGGGGAGCAGTTCTTC
CDR3: CASSFGTEKGEQFF

V: TRBV29-1
J: TRBJ2-7
size: -
D: TRBD1
DNA: TGCAGCGTGCAGGGACAGAACTACGAGCAGTACTTC
CDR3: CSVQGQNYEQYF

V: TRBV21-1
J: TRBJ1-5
size: -
D: -
DNA: TGTGCCAGCAGCATCCGGGACAGATGTCGGCGTCAGCCCCAGCATTTT
CDR3: CASSIRDRCRRQPQHF

V: TRBV21-1
J: TRBJ2-3
size: -
D: -
DNA: TGTGCCAGCAGCAGTCCGGGACAGGGGGTCGATACGCAGTATTTT
CDR3: CASSSPGQGVDTQYF

V: TRBV6-5
J: TRBJ1-6
size: -
D: -
DNA: TGTGCCAGCAGTTTAAAGAGGGTGGTCGATAATTCACCCCTCCACTTT
CDR3: CASSLKRVVDNSPLHF

V: TRBV6-5
J: TRBJ2-5
size: -
D: -
DNA: TGTGCCAGCAAGAAGGGCCGGGACTACCAAGAGACCCAGTACTTC
CDR3: CASKKGRDYQETQYF

V: TRBV13
J: TRBJ2-2
size: -
D: TRBD1
DNA: TGTGCCAGCAGCTCCGGGACAGTGGTCGGGGAGCTGTTTTTT
CDR3: CASSSGTVVGELFF

V: TRBV5-4
J: TRBJ2-1
size: -
D: TRBD1
DNA: TGTGCCAGCAGCTGGTGGGGGACAGGGGGCTCGTATGAGCAGTTCTTC
CDR3: CASSWWGTGGSYEQFF